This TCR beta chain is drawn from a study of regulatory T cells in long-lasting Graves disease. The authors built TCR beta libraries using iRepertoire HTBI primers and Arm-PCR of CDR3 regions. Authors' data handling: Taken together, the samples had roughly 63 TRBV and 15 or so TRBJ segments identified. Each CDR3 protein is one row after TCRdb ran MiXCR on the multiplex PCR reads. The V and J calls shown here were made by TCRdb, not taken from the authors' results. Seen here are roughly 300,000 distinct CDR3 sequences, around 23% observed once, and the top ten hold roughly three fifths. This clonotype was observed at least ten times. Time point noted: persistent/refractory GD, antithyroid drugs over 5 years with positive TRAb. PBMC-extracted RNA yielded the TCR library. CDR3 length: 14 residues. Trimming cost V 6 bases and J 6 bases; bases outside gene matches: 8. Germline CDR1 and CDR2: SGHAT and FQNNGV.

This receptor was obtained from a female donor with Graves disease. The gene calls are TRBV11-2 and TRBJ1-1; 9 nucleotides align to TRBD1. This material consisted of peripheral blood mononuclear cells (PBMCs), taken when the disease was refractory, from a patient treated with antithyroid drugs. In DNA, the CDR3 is TGTGCCAGCAGACACGGGGACAGGGAGGCTGAAGCTTTCTTT. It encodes CASRHGDREAEAFF.